This T cell receptor (beta chain) was identified during a study of blood T cell repertoires in COVID-19 (dated by TCRdb to about 2020). Study-level background: Samples from collaborators originated in the United States, Italy and Spain and spanned both the acute and convalescent phases of COVID-19. The material from the prospective study consisted of cDNA or gDNA derived from T cells, B-cell-depleted T cells, or PBMCs. The dataset comprised deeply sampled blood TCRbeta repertoires from subjects exposed to, actively infected with, or recovered from COVID-19. Where available, HLA class I and class II types were obtained from metadata supplied by the sample provider rather than from assay-based typing. The repertoires were released in a freely available public database intended as a resource for research on the immune response to SARS-CoV-2. The samples were drawn from two sources: the first 160 participants of the ongoing ImmuneRACE study, and fewer than 1,500 subjects contributed by 6 global collaborators. Nearly every sample came with metadata listing a de-identified subject ID, COVID-19 status, age in years and sex.

Broader findings and caveats from the paper: How much clinical and demographic metadata was included differed by source and by participant, and the metadata was provided uncurated.

The collaborating institutions used their own protocols to collect whole blood in K2EDTA tubes. For TCRbeta analysis, collaborators shipped samples in one of three forms: frozen whole blood, isolated PBMCs, or DNA extracted from either of those sample types. Looking up the germline V gene yields CDR1 MGHDK and CDR2 SYGVNS. CDR3 length: 14 amino acids, cysteine to phenylalanine. The read is trimmed to its CDR3 DNA, 42 bases read in frame from base 1. Here V drops 6 bases and J drops 8 bases, and the junction holds 12 bases not matched to any gene. TCRbeta CDR3 regions were amplified from genomic DNA by means of the immunoSEQ Assay, a bias-controlled multiplex PCR. Per the authors' processing: Within the assay, amplification of reference gene primers was used to estimate how many nucleated cells each sample contained. To quantify the absolute abundance of each unique TCRbeta CDR3 rearrangement, sequence reads were collapsed and filtered. For each sample, productive Simpson clonality was calculated by taking the square root of Simpson's diversity index across productive rearrangements. Sourced from immuneACCESS, this table was stored by TCRdb with only in-frame sequences that have V and J called. A share of the clones is absent; for the studies checked, an unresolved V gene accounts for under half, and the remainder has no known explanation. V and J calls and clone size are given by that table; D and trimming were obtained from the DNA. The sample table records a few hundred thousand clones; roughly 85% of these occur just once. Approximately 3.6% of the sample goes to the ten largest clones.

Points on this clone: The antigen it binds to is not known. Base-call qualities are not available, and no considerably larger clone is one nucleotide away.

Sequenced material: peripheral blood. This TCR was sampled from a woman aged 18-29 years with acute or convalescent COVID-19. The chain joins TRBV25-1 to TRBJ1-2, with TRBD1 matching 7 junction bases. At the DNA level, the sequence is TGTGCCAGCAGCCCGGGACAGCTTTCGGGGGGCTACACCTTC. Its protein product is CASSPGQLSGGYTF.